This note documents a single T cell receptor (beta chain) sequence. What it binds is unknown. Produced via immunoSEQ multiplex PCR; TCRdb's table is partial and in-frame only. This table holds tens of thousands of clones, roughly nine tenths found once. This CDR3 has 13 amino acids. Trimming at V came to 6 bases and at J to 7 bases, leaving 8 bases not matched to a gene. Germline V gives CDR1 MRHNA, CDR2 SNTAGT. This entry belongs to a study of T cell responses to AZD1222 COVID-19 vaccine. Study findings and constraints: After two AZD1222 doses, spike-specific TCR breadth and depth rose versus day 0. Clonal diversity was possibly underestimated; the donors were predominantly white British and more often female.

Sample: peripheral blood, taken 28 days after the second AZD1222 dose. This sequence joins TRBV6-4 and TRBJ1-1; 7 bases line up with TRBD1. This sequence originates from an adult who received the AZD1222 COVID-19 vaccine. CDR3 sequence (DNA): TGTGCCAGCAGCAGGGGGGAAAGAGATGAAGCTTTCTTT. Translated: CASSRGERDEAFF.